These 22 T cell receptor beta chains originate from one sample sequenced in a study of blood T cell repertoires in COVID-19. The repertoire was sequenced with immunoSEQ multiplex PCR; TCRdb's copy has only in-frame clones and lacks some. The sample holds hundreds of thousands of clones; around 87% are singletons and the top ten take around 1.6%. Input material: PBMCs or T cells enriched from blood (not recorded which). These receptor sequences come from a woman aged 45-65 years who had recovered from COVID-19.

This clone was recorded only once. The chain is built from TRBV28 and TRBJ2-4; 10 bases are a match to TRBD1. The V segment lost 5 bases and the J segment 9 bases; nucleotides outside the gene matches: 16. This CDR3 region has 17 residues. Germline V gives CDR1 MDHEN, CDR2 SYDVKM. CDR3 protein: CASSTIRQGASNPIQYF. Written as DNA, the CDR3 is TGTGCCAGCAGTACGATACGACAGGGGGCATCCAACCCCATTCAGTACTTC.

This chain connects TRBV5-1 to TRBJ2-7; TRBD1 is a possible D gene (5 bases). Germline assignment: CDR1 SGHRS and CDR2 YFSETQ. This CDR3 has 15 amino acids. The V gene lost 0 bases and the J gene lost 6 bases, with 16 bases spanning the gap. The DNA of the CDR3 is TGCGCCAGCAGCTTGGCCAGGAATAGGGGTGGCGAGCAGTACTTC. It encodes CASSLARNRGGEQYF.

This chain links TRBV30 with TRBJ2-1; 13 nucleotides agree with TRBD2. CDR1 is GTSNPN and CDR2 is SVGIG in the germline V gene (reference sequence). Trimming removed 5 bases from V and 9 bases from J; junction bases left unmatched: 7. The CDR3 runs 14 residues. CDR3 sequence reads: CAWGGTSGMSEQFF. The CDR3 DNA reads TGTGCCTGGGGGGGGACTAGCGGGATGAGTGAGCAGTTCTTC.

The J gene is TRBJ2-7, the V gene TRBV15; D is possibly TRBD2 (6 bases). This CDR3 contains 17 residues. Trimming left V 3 bases short and J 6 bases short, with 24 bases between. The germline V gene encodes CDR1 LNHNV and CDR2 YYDKDF (reference sequence). CDR3: CATSSSIRDSNRAEQYF. CDR3 DNA: TGTGCCACCAGCAGTAGTATCCGGGACTCCAATAGGGCCGAGCAGTACTTC.

The genes are TRBV2 and TRBJ2-5, with a weak D call TRBD1 (5 bases). Trimming shortened V by 10 bases and J by 6 bases, and 21 bases separated the two germline ends. The CDR3 has 14 residues. The germline V gene has CDR1 SNHLY and CDR2 FYNNEI. The CDR3 DNA reads as TGTGCCACTAGGGGTGGGCAGGGAATGAAGACCCAGTACTTC. Encoded protein: CATRGGQGMKTQYF.

This clone was observed a few times. The CDR3 bases are TGTGCCAGCAGCGGCAAACAGGCGAGCTCCTACAATGAGCAGTTCTTC. Encoded protein: CASSGKQASSYNEQFF. The chain links TRBV28 to TRBJ2-1; D possibly corresponds to TRBD1 (5 bases). The V end was cut by 6 bases, the J end by 0 bases, with 15 bases between. Germline lookup yields CDR1 MDHEN and CDR2 SYDVKM. The CDR3 totals 16 residues.

This clone was picked up one time. CDR3 residues: CASSVDMGPYGYTF. In nucleotides, the CDR3 is TGTGCCAGCAGCGTAGATATGGGGCCCTATGGCTACACCTTC. V usage is TRBV9 and J usage is TRBJ1-2, with D possibly being TRBD1 (5 bases). Trimming left V 0 bases short and J 4 bases short, with 10 bases between. Germline V gene lookup returns CDR1 SGDLS and CDR2 YYNGEE. This CDR3 spans 14 amino acids.

The J gene is TRBJ1-2, the V gene TRBV7-2, with 8 bases fitting TRBD1. Per the germline V gene, CDR1 is SGHTA and CDR2 is FQGNSA. V gave up 1 base and J gave up 6 bases; unmatched junction bases: 4. The CDR3 is made up of 14 amino acids. The CDR3 DNA is TGTGCCAGCAGCTTAGGGACAGGGATGGATGGCTACACCTTC. As protein: CASSLGTGMDGYTF.

V gene TRBV5-4 combines with J gene TRBJ2-7, with TRBD2 identical over 8 bases. The CDR3 runs to 15 residues. CDR1 SGHNT and CDR2 YYREEE come from the germline V gene (reference sequence). Losses at the gene ends were 3 bases for V and 7 bases for J; bases not matched to a gene: 12. CDR3 residues: CASSSRAGDVGEQYF. In DNA, the CDR3 is TGTGCCAGCAGCTCGAGAGCGGGAGACGTGGGGGAGCAGTACTTC.

The chain uses TRBV3-1 (or the pseudogene TRBV3-2) and TRBJ2-7, with 8 bases lining up with TRBD2. There are 12 residues in the CDR3. The germline gives CDR1 LGHDT, CDR2 YNNKEL (reference sequence). V gave up 3 bases and J gave up 12 bases; unmatched junction bases: 7. CDR3 protein: CASSQGSTSVYF. Here the CDR3 DNA reads TGTGCCAGCAGCCAGGGTTCGACTAGCGTGTACTTC.

The gene calls are TRBV28 and TRBJ1-2; no firm D call. V was clipped by 5 bases and J by 4 bases, with 11 bases between them. This CDR3 spans 13 amino acids. The germline CDR1 and CDR2 sequences are MDHEN and SYDVKM. The chain's CDR3 is CASSKTVSYGYTF. In DNA form, the CDR3 reads TGTGCCAGCAGTAAAACAGTAAGCTATGGCTACACCTTC.

The chain links TRBV3-1 (or the pseudogene TRBV3-2) to TRBJ1-2; D is ambiguous. Germline V gene sequence: CDR1 LGHDT, CDR2 YNNKEL (reference sequence). Trimming shortened V by 3 bases and J by 0 bases, and 5 bases separated the two germline ends. CDR3 length: 13 amino acids. CDR3 DNA sequence: TGTGCCAGCAGCCAGGAGCCTAACTATGGCTACACCTTC. As protein: CASSQEPNYGYTF.

This clone has only one observation. In DNA, the CDR3 is TGTGCCAGCAGCTCGACTAGCGGGAGCACAGATACGCAGTATTTT. This gives the protein CASSSTSGSTDTQYF. The chain is built from TRBV3-1 (or the pseudogene TRBV3-2) and TRBJ2-3; TRBD2 agrees at 10 bases. The CDR3 contains 15 residues. Per the germline V gene, CDR1 is LGHDT and CDR2 is YNNKEL (reference sequence). Germline trimming cut 5 bases from V and 0 bases from J; bases unmatched to any gene: 2.

The CDR3 DNA is TGTGCCAGCAGCCCCCAGCCCCCAGGGGGCTCTGGAAACACCATATATTTT. It codes for CASSPQPPGGSGNTIYF. The V call is TRBV7-3, the J call TRBJ1-3; 7 nucleotides line up with TRBD1. The CDR3 sequence is 17 residues long. Germline CDR1 and CDR2: SGHTA and FQGTGA. V shed 5 bases and J 0 bases; nucleotides not matched to a gene: 10.

The chain recombines TRBV7-8 with TRBJ1-5; D is unresolved. V was pared by 0 bases and J by 0 bases, with 21 bases between. Germline V gene sequence: CDR1 SGHVS, CDR2 FQNEAQ. This CDR3 has 20 amino acids. The CDR3 DNA reads as TGTGCCAGCAGCTTAGCGCTTTATTATCGTCGCGAAGATAGCAATCAGCCCCAGCATTTT. Protein product: CASSLALYYRREDSNQPQHF.

V usage is TRBV5-4 and J usage is TRBJ2-7; a possible D gene is TRBD1 (6 bases). This CDR3 has 12 amino acids. The V gene's germline CDR1 is SGHNT and CDR2 YYREEE (reference sequence). Trimming stripped 0 bases from V and 6 bases from J, with 7 bases between. The DNA for the CDR3 is TGTGCCAGCAGCTTGGTAGGGGGCGAGCAGTACTTC. Translated, it gives CASSLVGGEQYF.

The V and J genes are TRBV11-2 and TRBJ2-3; D gene ambiguous. Germline loops: CDR1 SGHAT, CDR2 FQNNGV. The CDR3 sequence is 15 residues long. V was shortened by 3 bases and J by 0 bases, with 10 bases between the two germline ends. In nucleotides, the CDR3 is TGTGCCAGCAGCTTGACTGCGGAAAGCACAGATACGCAGTATTTT. Its protein is CASSLTAESTDTQYF.

The J gene is TRBJ1-1, the V gene TRBV5-6, with TRBD1 as a possible D gene (5 bases). This CDR3 contains 15 residues. Trimming took 4 bases from V and 4 from J, leaving 17 bases between them. Germline V gives CDR1 SGHDT, CDR2 YYEEEE. This CDR3 reads CASSTPGRLATEAFF. CDR3 in DNA: TGTGCCAGCAGCACCCCAGGGAGGTTAGCCACTGAAGCTTTCTTT.

V gene TRBV11-1 combines with J gene TRBJ2-1; D remains unclear. With 0 bases removed from V and 4 bases from J, the gap between germline ends came to 16 bases. Germline CDR1 is SGHAT and CDR2 is FQDESV (reference sequence). The CDR3 is 17 amino acids. The CDR3 DNA is TGTGCCAGCAGCTTAGCCAGTGTGGTGGGCCCTTACAATGAGCAGTTCTTC. Protein product: CASSLASVVGPYNEQFF.

J is TRBJ2-2 and V is TRBV7-9; 7 bases align to TRBD1. With V trimmed by 4 bases and J by 6 bases, 8 bases remained unmatched. CDR1 and CDR2 from the germline V gene are SEHNR and FQNEAQ (reference sequence). This CDR3 has 15 amino acids. CDR3 bases: TGTGCCAGCAGCTCCGGGACAGATCCTTCCGGGGAGCTGTTTTTT. Protein: CASSSGTDPSGELFF.

The chain links TRBV28 to TRBJ2-7; D is unclear. Germline-derived CDR1 and CDR2 are MDHEN and SYDVKM. The V gene lost 3 bases and the J gene lost 3 bases, with 6 bases spanning the gap. This CDR3 contains 12 residues. CDR3 in DNA: TGTGCCAGCAGTTTGTCCATCTACGAGCAGTACTTC. This encodes CASSLSIYEQYF.

The chain links TRBV5-1 to TRBJ2-5, with D possibly TRBD1 on 6 matching bases. Germline V gives CDR1 SGHRS, CDR2 YFSETQ. The CDR3 is made up of 14 amino acids. With 5 bases removed from V and 4 bases from J, the gap between germline ends came to 15 bases. Written as DNA, the CDR3 is TGCGCCAGCAGTCCGGACAGCCGGGCAGAGACCCAGTACTTC. Its protein product is CASSPDSRAETQYF.